This is a list of T cell receptor beta chains from one sample in a study of blood T cell repertoires in COVID-19. Sequencing used immunoSEQ multiplex PCR; TCRdb keeps in-frame clones, though not all of them. The table has some 110,000 clones, around 84% seen once. Sequencing was done on a sample of peripheral blood. The receptors derive from a man between 35 and 55 years old with acute or convalescent COVID-19. CDR3s include the opening cysteine and the closing phenylalanine or tryptophan. A D gene is named only where the DNA matches it firmly. Part of the rows lack a size; the others show once, few, many or a class for expanded clones.

V	J	D	length	size	DNA	CDR3
TRBV24-1	TRBJ2-3	-	14	-	TGTGCCACCAGTGAAGGGGACTTCACAGATACGCAGTATTTT	CATSEGDFTDTQYF
TRBV21-1	TRBJ2-5	-	16	few	TGTGCCAGCAGCACGCGGACTAGCGGGAGCAAAGAGACCCAGTACTTC	CASSTRTSGSKETQYF
TRBV5-1	TRBJ2-5	-	15	-	TGCGCCAGCAGCCTGCGGGCAGGCCACCAAGAGACCCAGTACTTC	CASSLRAGHQETQYF
TRBV7-2	TRBJ2-7	-	14	-	TGTGCCAGCAGCTTAGGAGGCAAGCCCTACGAGCAGTACTTC	CASSLGGKPYEQYF
TRBV30	TRBJ2-1	TRBD2	14	-	TGTGCCTGGACTCGGGGGAGGGCCAACAATGAGCAGTTCTTC	CAWTRGRANNEQFF
TRBV6-5	TRBJ1-3	-	14	-	TGTGCCAGCAGACTCGACAGCGCCGGAAACACCATATATTTT	CASRLDSAGNTIYF
TRBV18	TRBJ1-6	TRBD1	18	once	TGTGCCAGCTCACCACTCCATCAGGGGGACAGTAATAATTCACCCCTCCACTTT	CASSPLHQGDSNNSPLHF
TRBV28	TRBJ2-7	-	15	-	TGTGCCAGCAGTCCCAGCGTTAGCGGTACCTACGAGCAGTACTTC	CASSPSVSGTYEQYF
TRBV4-1	TRBJ2-1	-	15	-	TGCGCCAGCAGCCAAATAAAAACGGGAGTTCTTGAGCAGTTCTTC	CASSQIKTGVLEQFF
TRBV14	TRBJ1-4	-	15	few	TGTGCCAGCAGCCAACAACAGGGCAGTTCCCAAAAACTGTTTTTT	CASSQQQGSSQKLFF
TRBV5-5	TRBJ1-2	TRBD1	14	-	TGTGCCAGCAGCTTAATACAGGGGACGGATGGCTACACCTTC	CASSLIQGTDGYTF
TRBV15	TRBJ2-5	-	13	-	TGTGCCACCAGCAGAGGTCAGCAAGAGACCCAGTACTTC	CATSRGQQETQYF
TRBV24-1	TRBJ1-2	TRBD1	16	-	TGTGCCACCAGTGATTTGGATAACAGGGGGAACTATGGCTACACCTTC	CATSDLDNRGNYGYTF
TRBV18	TRBJ1-4	-	14	-	TGTGCCAGCTCCGGCGATGTGAGGGAGGAAAAACTGTTTTTT	CASSGDVREEKLFF
TRBV6-1	TRBJ1-2	-	14	-	TGTGCCAGCAGTGAAGCAGGAGGTACCTATGGCTACACCTTC	CASSEAGGTYGYTF
TRBV6-5	TRBJ1-1	-	13	-	TGTGCCAGCAGTCTCCGAGGTAACACTGAAGCTTTCTTT	CASSLRGNTEAFF
TRBV4-2	TRBJ1-4	-	13	once	TGTGCCAGCAGCCAAGATATGGTCCAGGGACTGTTTTTT	CASSQDMVQGLFF
TRBV6-6	TRBJ1-1	TRBD1	14	-	TGTGCCAGCAGCCGGGACAGGGGGCGAACTGAAGCTTTCTTT	CASSRDRGRTEAFF
TRBV4-1	TRBJ2-1	TRBD2	16	-	TGCGCCAGCAGCCAAGATCCTAGCGGGAGCGCAAGTGAGCAGTTCTTC	CASSQDPSGSASEQFF
TRBV21-1	TRBJ2-3	-	12	-	TGTGCCAGCAGCCGGGGGAAGGATACGCAGTATTTT	CASSRGKDTQYF
TRBV6-2/TRBV6-3	TRBJ1-1	TRBD1	15	-	TGTGCCAGCAGTTATAGGCGGACAGGGCTCACTGAAGCTTTCTTT	CASSYRRTGLTEAFF
TRBV18	TRBJ1-1	TRBD1	13	-	TGTGCCAGCTCACCGGACAGGGTCACTGAAGCTTTCTTT	CASSPDRVTEAFF
TRBV5-1	TRBJ2-7	-	14	-	TGCGCCAGCAGTCGGGGGACAGATAACTACGAGCAGTACTTC	CASSRGTDNYEQYF
TRBV11-2	TRBJ2-1	TRBD2	16	-	TGTGCCAGCAGCACCCTAGCGGAGAGCTCCTACAATGAGCAGTTCTTC	CASSTLAESSYNEQFF
TRBV10-2	TRBJ2-2	TRBD1	14	-	TGCGCCAGCAGCCAGACAGGGGACGCCGGGGAGCTGTTTTTT	CASSQTGDAGELFF
TRBV28	TRBJ1-5	-	14	-	TGTGCCAGCTTTGCGGGACTGAGCAATCAGCCCCAGCATTTT	CASFAGLSNQPQHF
TRBV7-9	TRBJ2-2	TRBD2	15	-	TGTGCCAGCAGCCAGAGCGGGAGACTCACCGGGGAGCTGTTTTTT	CASSQSGRLTGELFF
TRBV6-5	TRBJ2-1	TRBD2	15	-	TGTGCCAGCAGAAGAGCGGGAGGGCCGAGCAATGAGCAGTTCTTC	CASRRAGGPSNEQFF
TRBV4-3	TRBJ2-1	TRBD2	19	-	TGCGCCAGCAGCCAAGAGGTTGCGGTTAGCGGGGGGTTCTACAATGAGCAGTTCTTC	CASSQEVAVSGGFYNEQFF
TRBV5-1	TRBJ2-1	-	15	-	TGCGCCAGCAGCTCCAACACCGGGGCGGGGAATGAGCAGTTCTTC	CASSSNTGAGNEQFF
TRBV6-2/TRBV6-3	TRBJ2-7	TRBD2	12	-	TGTGCCAGCAGTTATGGGAGGGGCGAGCAGTACTTC	CASSYGRGEQYF
TRBV3-1/TRBV3-2	TRBJ2-7	-	12	-	TGTGCCAGCAGCCCGGGACACCTAACGCAGTACTTC	CASSPGHLTQYF
TRBV2	TRBJ2-5	-	15	-	TGTGCCAGCCTACGGTGGCGGGCAAACCAAGAGACCCAGTACTTC	CASLRWRANQETQYF
TRBV5-1	TRBJ2-5	-	13	-	TGCGCCAGCAGCTTTCAAGGGGAAGAGACCCAGTACTTC	CASSFQGEETQYF
TRBV6-2/TRBV6-3	TRBJ2-5	TRBD1	15	-	TGTGCCAGCAGTTCCGGGACAGGGGTCCAAGAGACCCAGTACTTC	CASSSGTGVQETQYF
TRBV28	TRBJ1-1	TRBD1	15	-	TGTGCCAGCAGGACCCTGACAGGGTTTCTCACTGAAGCTTTCTTT	CASRTLTGFLTEAFF
TRBV28	TRBJ1-5	-	15	-	TGTGCCAGCAGTTCTACAGGGTGGGTCCGGCAGCCCCAGCATTTT	CASSSTGWVRQPQHF
TRBV7-2	TRBJ2-1	TRBD2	16	-	TGTGCCAGCAGCTCTTACCAGACTAGCGGGAGAGGTGAGCAGTTCTTC	CASSSYQTSGRGEQFF
TRBV11-2	TRBJ1-2	-	18	-	TGTGCCAGCAGCTTATATGTCCCCACCGGGGATCCTAACTATGGCTACACCTTC	CASSLYVPTGDPNYGYTF
TRBV7-8	TRBJ2-7	TRBD2	16	-	TGTGCCAGCAGCTTAGCATGGGGCGGGGGGGCCCACGAGCAGTACTTC	CASSLAWGGGAHEQYF
TRBV5-4	TRBJ1-5	-	16	-	TGTGCCAGCAGCCCACCGGGGGGGGTTGGCAATCAGCCCCAGCATTTT	CASSPPGGVGNQPQHF
TRBV1	TRBJ1-5	-	17	-	TGCACCAGCAGCCAAGATCATCGGACACCTAGCAATCAGCCCCAGCATTTT	CTSSQDHRTPSNQPQHF
TRBV3-1/TRBV3-2	TRBJ2-3	TRBD2	19	-	TGTGCCAGCAGCCAAGGGCTAGCGGGGGCATTCTCTAGCACAGATACGCAGTATTTT	CASSQGLAGAFSSTDTQYF
TRBV29-1	TRBJ2-2	-	14	-	TGCAGCGTTGCCGGGAACGTGGCCACCGGGGAGCTGTTTTTT	CSVAGNVATGELFF
TRBV5-1	TRBJ2-1	TRBD2	16	-	TGCGCCAGCAGCTTGGAAGCGGGAGGGGGTTACAATGAGCAGTTCTTC	CASSLEAGGGYNEQFF
TRBV6-2/TRBV6-3	TRBJ2-5	-	15	-	TGTGCCAGCACCCCATATCCCGGGGTTGGGGAGACCCAGTACTTC	CASTPYPGVGETQYF
TRBV18	TRBJ1-6	-	16	-	TGTGCCAGCTCCCCTTCCCTCGGGCAGGGCAATTCACCCCTCCACTTT	CASSPSLGQGNSPLHF
TRBV28	TRBJ2-3	-	13	-	TGTGCCAGCAGCCGCGGTAGCAAAGATACGCAGTATTTT	CASSRGSKDTQYF
TRBV7-2	TRBJ2-5	TRBD2	16	-	TGTGCCAGCAGCCCCTGGCTAGCGGGGGTAGCAGAGACCCAGTACTTC	CASSPWLAGVAETQYF